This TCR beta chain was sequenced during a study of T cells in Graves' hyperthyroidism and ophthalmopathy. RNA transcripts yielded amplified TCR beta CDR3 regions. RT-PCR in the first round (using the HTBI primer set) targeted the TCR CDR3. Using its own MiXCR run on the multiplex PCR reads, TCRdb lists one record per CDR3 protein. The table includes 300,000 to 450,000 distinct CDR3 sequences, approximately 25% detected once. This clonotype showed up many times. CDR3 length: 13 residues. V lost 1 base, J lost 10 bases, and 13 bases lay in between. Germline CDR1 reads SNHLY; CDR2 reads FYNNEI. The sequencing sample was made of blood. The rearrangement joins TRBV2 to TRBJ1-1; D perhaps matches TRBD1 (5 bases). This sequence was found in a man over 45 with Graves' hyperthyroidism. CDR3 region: CASSEDRQTGAFF. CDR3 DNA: TGTGCCAGCAGTGAAGACAGGCAAACGGGAGCTTTCTTT.